These 16 T cell receptor beta chains share one sample of origin, sequenced in a study of blood T cell repertoires in COVID-19. Assay: immunoSEQ multiplex PCR; the TCRdb copy retains only in-frame clones and omits some. The sample yields just under 75,000 clones, roughly 83% seen once. Material: peripheral blood. The receptors were sampled from an older man with active or convalescent COVID-19.

The genes are TRBV30 and TRBJ2-1, with TRBD1 matching over 7 bases. The V gene end was trimmed by 0 bases and the J gene end by 4 bases; junction bases not matched to a gene: 6. CDR3 size: 15 residues. Germline CDR1 GTSNPN, CDR2 SVGIG (reference sequence). The CDR3 sequence: CAWSVPGGAYNEQFF. DNA of the CDR3: TGTGCCTGGAGTGTACCAGGGGGAGCATACAATGAGCAGTTCTTC.

The CDR3 protein is CSVVRGRAQDQPQHF. The CDR3 bases are TGCAGCGTTGTGAGGGGGCGCGCGCAGGATCAGCCCCAGCATTTT. The rearrangement uses TRBV29-1 and TRBJ1-5; 7 nucleotides line up with TRBD1. This CDR3 contains 15 residues. Germline V gives CDR1 SQVTM, CDR2 ANQGSEA. Trimming at V came to 4 bases and at J to 5 bases, leaving 11 bases not matched to a gene. Full variable domain (rest looked up from reference TRBV29-1 and TRBJ1-5): SAVISQKPSRDICQRGTSLTIQCQVDSQVTMMFWYRQQPGQSLTLIATANQGSEATYESGFVIDKFPISRPNLTFSTLTVSNMSPEDSSIYLCSVVRGRAQDQPQHFGDGTRLSIL.

V and J are TRBV28 and TRBJ1-2; the match to TRBD1 covers 8 bases. Germline CDR1 is MDHEN and CDR2 is SYDVKM. The CDR3 runs to 14 residues. V dropped 2 bases and J dropped 6; count of bases not matched to a gene: 5. The CDR3 loop reads CASSLSTGGNGYTF. CDR3 DNA: TGTGCCAGCAGTTTAAGCACAGGGGGAAATGGCTACACCTTC.

This chain links TRBV7-9 with TRBJ2-7; a possible D gene is TRBD2 (6 bases). The V gene lost 2 bases and the J gene lost 4 bases, with 15 bases spanning the gap. The CDR3 is 15 residues long. CDR1 and CDR2 from the germline V gene are SEHNR and FQNEAQ (reference sequence). CDR3 in DNA: TGTGCCAGCAGCTTATCGCGGGACTTTACGTACGAGCAGTACTTC. Protein sequence: CASSLSRDFTYEQYF.

Here the CDR3 DNA reads TGCGCCAGCAGCTTGGTGGACAGGGGAACTGAAGCTTTCTTT. This sequence encodes CASSLVDRGTEAFF. This rearrangement joins TRBV5-1 to TRBJ1-1; 9 positions match TRBD1. J gave up 5 bases and V 0 bases, and 2 bases lay outside the gene matches. The CDR3 is 14 residues long. Germline CDR1 reads SGHRS; CDR2 reads YFSETQ.

The genes are TRBV20-1 and TRBJ2-3, with D uncertain. The CDR3 runs 11 residues. Looked up from germline, CDR1 is DFQATT and CDR2 is SNEGSKA (reference sequence). The V gene lost 1 base and the J gene lost 6 bases, with 5 bases spanning the gap. Written as DNA, the CDR3 is TGCAGTGCTAGAGCACGGGATACGCAGTATTTT. Translating gives CSARARDTQYF.

This clone is a singleton in its sample. The genes are TRBV30 and TRBJ1-1, with D tentatively TRBD1 (5 bases). Trimming pared 4 bases from V and 1 base from J, leaving 13 bases between. The CDR3 runs 14 residues. Germline V gene data show CDR1 as GTSNPN and CDR2 as SVGIG (reference sequence). The CDR3 nucleotides are TGTGCCTGGAATTCAGGGCATGGGAACACTGAAGCTTTCTTT. Translating it yields CAWNSGHGNTEAFF.

Here the CDR3 reads CASSPDSRSYEQYF. In DNA form, the CDR3 reads TGCGCCAGCAGCCCGGACTCTAGGTCCTACGAGCAGTACTTC. The V gene is TRBV5-1, the J gene TRBJ2-7; maybe TRBD2 (5 bases). The germline gives CDR1 SGHRS, CDR2 YFSETQ. V was shortened by 4 bases and J by 1 base, with 12 bases between the two germline ends. The CDR3 extends over 14 amino acids.

In its sample, this clone was seen a few times. V and J are TRBV11-2 and TRBJ1-2; D uncertain. The CDR3 has 12 residues. Trimming took off 5 bases at V and 8 bases at J, with 12 bases between the two ends. Per the germline V gene, CDR1 is SGHAT and CDR2 is FQNNGV. The chain's CDR3 is CASSPGDRGYTF. The DNA for the CDR3 is TGTGCCAGCAGCCCGGGAGATAGAGGCTACACCTTC.

The sample holds one count of this clone. The chain couples TRBV6-1 to TRBJ2-2; TRBD2 matches at 12 bases. Germline V gene data show CDR1 as MNHNS and CDR2 as SASEGT. This CDR3 is built from 15 residues. V shed 5 bases and J 5 bases; nucleotides not matched to a gene: 3. The CDR3 protein is CASSLLAGGTGELFF. The DNA for the CDR3 is TGTGCCAGCAGTTTACTAGCGGGAGGTACCGGGGAGCTGTTTTTT.

The chain employs TRBV5-1 and TRBJ1-2, with D perhaps TRBD1 (6 bases). This CDR3 has 14 residues. V shed 0 bases and J shed 5 bases, with 11 bases lying between them. Germline CDR1 SGHRS, CDR2 YFSETQ. The CDR3 sequence: CASSLAPGEYGYTF. The CDR3 bases are TGCGCCAGCAGCTTGGCCCCAGGGGAATATGGCTACACCTTC.

V is TRBV5-1 and J is TRBJ2-7, with 7 bases that match TRBD1. This CDR3 has 15 amino acids. With V trimmed by 4 bases and J by 0 bases, 7 bases remained unmatched. Germline V gene sequence: CDR1 SGHRS, CDR2 YFSETQ. CDR3 loop: CASSPRDSLSYEQYF. CDR3 DNA sequence: TGCGCCAGCAGCCCCCGGGACAGCCTCTCCTACGAGCAGTACTTC.

CDR3 sequence (DNA): TGTGCCAGCAGCCACGGGACAGGGGAGCGCCAGCCCCAGCATTTT. It codes for CASSHGTGERQPQHF. The V and J genes are TRBV3-1 (or the pseudogene TRBV3-2) and TRBJ1-5; 10 bases align to TRBD1. The CDR3 extends over 15 amino acids. Trimming cost V 3 bases and J 7 bases; bases outside gene matches: 6. Germline V gene sequence: CDR1 LGHDT, CDR2 YNNKEL (reference sequence).

The chain recombines TRBV6-5 with TRBJ1-2; D may be TRBD1 (6 bases). The CDR3 runs 14 residues. Germline-derived CDR1 and CDR2 are MNHEY and SVGAGI. V lost 6 bases to trimming and J lost 8 bases, with 19 bases between them. The DNA of the CDR3 is TGTGCCAGCAGGGACACAGGGACGGGCCCGGGCTACACCTTC. Amino acid sequence: CASRDTGTGPGYTF.

V usage is TRBV6-5 and J usage is TRBJ1-4, with 9 bases lining up with TRBD1. This CDR3 spans 15 amino acids. J lost 7 bases, V lost 6 bases, and 9 bases had no gene match. Germline V CDR1 and CDR2: MNHEY, SVGAGI. The CDR3 DNA is TGTGCCAGCAGACCCCTTACAGGGGGCGGTGAAAAACTGTTTTTT. This encodes CASRPLTGGGEKLFF.

V gene TRBV28 combines with J gene TRBJ1-2, with D possibly TRBD1 on 6 matching bases. The germline gives CDR1 MDHEN, CDR2 SYDVKM. The CDR3 is 16 residues long. V was clipped by 4 bases and J by 1 base, with 16 bases between them. CDR3 bases: TGTGCCAGCAGTTCGGTCAGGGGACGAAATAACTATGGCTACACCTTC. Amino acids: CASSSVRGRNNYGYTF.